The rows below give T cell receptor beta chains drawn from one sample of a study of blood T cell repertoires in COVID-19. Some clones are missing from TCRdb's copy, which holds only in-frame ones; the method was immunoSEQ multiplex PCR. The sample has almost 70,000 clones, about nine tenths seen once. Sequenced material: peripheral blood. These receptors were collected from a woman between 70 and 85 years old with acute or convalescent COVID-19. CDR3s include the opening cysteine and the closing phenylalanine or tryptophan. D genes are given only for firm matches. Expanded clones get a size class; other rows say once, few or many, or leave the size out.

TRBV4-3,TRBJ2-7,NA,NA,TGCGCCAGCAGCCAAGTGCCAGCGGAAACCTACGAGCAGTACTTC,CASSQVPAETYEQYF
TRBV2,TRBJ2-7,NA,NA,TGTGCCAGCAGCCTCCCCCAGGGGACCGGGCAGTACTTC,CASSLPQGTGQYF
TRBV11-2,TRBJ2-7,TRBD1,NA,TGTGCCAGCAGCCTCCGACAGGGTCCCTACGAGCAGTACTTC,CASSLRQGPYEQYF
TRBV5-4,TRBJ1-4,NA,NA,TGTGCCAGCAGCTTATCAGGGCCAGGGGAAAAACTGTTTTTT,CASSLSGPGEKLFF
TRBV27,TRBJ1-6,TRBD1,NA,TGTGCCAGCCCCGGTTGGACAGGGGGCAGGGATTCACCCCTCCACTTT,CASPGWTGGRDSPLHF
TRBV6-2/TRBV6-3,TRBJ2-7,TRBD2,few,TGTGCCAGTAGCGGGAGATACGAGCAGTACTTC,CASSGRYEQYF
TRBV18,TRBJ1-1,NA,NA,TGTGCCAGCTCACCCATTACGGGGACATGGGGGACCACTGAAGCTTTCTTT,CASSPITGTWGTTEAFF
TRBV4-2,TRBJ2-3,TRBD2,NA,TGTGCCAGCAGCCAGCCGGGACTAGCGGGGGGTAGAAGCACAGATACGCAGTATTTT,CASSQPGLAGGRSTDTQYF
TRBV30,TRBJ1-1,TRBD1,few,TGTGCCTGGGACAGGGGAGGGAACACTGAAGCTTTCTTT,CAWDRGGNTEAFF
TRBV7-3,TRBJ2-3,NA,NA,TGTGCCAGCAGCTTACTCGGGAGCACAGATACGCAGTATTTT,CASSLLGSTDTQYF
TRBV5-1,TRBJ2-3,NA,NA,TGCGCCAGCAGCTTGACGGGGGGCAGCACAGATACGCAGTATTTT,CASSLTGGSTDTQYF
TRBV7-2,TRBJ2-3,NA,once,TGTGCCAGCAGCTGGAAGGGGTCAGATACGCAGTATTTT,CASSWKGSDTQYF
TRBV2,TRBJ1-2,NA,NA,TGTGCCAGCAGTCCCCAACGAGGGGGAGCTAACTATGGCTACACCTTC,CASSPQRGGANYGYTF
TRBV5-1,TRBJ1-1,NA,NA,TGCGCCAGCAGCTCCGGACAGCGGAACACTGAAGCTTTCTTT,CASSSGQRNTEAFF
TRBV3-1/TRBV3-2,TRBJ2-7,TRBD2,once,TGTGCCAGCAGCCTTCCCGGGACTAGCGGCTACGAGCAGTACTTC,CASSLPGTSGYEQYF
TRBV28,TRBJ2-7,TRBD2,NA,TGTGCCAGCAGTATCGGGACTAGCGGGAGCCACGAGCAGTACTTC,CASSIGTSGSHEQYF
TRBV18,TRBJ2-5,NA,NA,TGTGCCAGCTCACCTTCCGAAGAGACCCAGTACTTC,CASSPSEETQYF
TRBV18,TRBJ1-1,NA,NA,TGTGCCAGCTCACCACCGGGGGGGAACACTGAAGCTTTCTTT,CASSPPGGNTEAFF
TRBV5-6,TRBJ1-1,NA,NA,TGTGCCAGCAGCTCTGGCTTGAACACTGAAGCTTTCTTT,CASSSGLNTEAFF
TRBV7-2,TRBJ2-7,NA,NA,TGTGCCAGCAGCTTAGGCCACAGATCCTACGAGCAGTACTTC,CASSLGHRSYEQYF
TRBV28,TRBJ1-1,NA,NA,TGTGCCAGCAGTTTAGGCCAGGGCAAAGCTTTCTTT,CASSLGQGKAFF
TRBV28,TRBJ2-1,TRBD2,NA,TGTGCCAGCACAGACGGGAGGGAGAATGAGCAGTTCTTC,CASTDGRENEQFF
TRBV28,TRBJ1-2,NA,once,TGTGCCAGCAGTTTAGGATCCGGAACTAGGGATGGCTACACCTTC,CASSLGSGTRDGYTF
TRBV7-2,TRBJ2-5,NA,few,TGTGCCAGCAGCGGGGAGCTCCAAGAGACCCAGTACTTC,CASSGELQETQYF
TRBV7-2,TRBJ1-2,TRBD1,NA,TGTGCCAGCAGCCACGGACAGGGCGAGAATGGCTACACCTTC,CASSHGQGENGYTF
TRBV7-2,TRBJ2-1,NA,NA,TGTGCCAGCAGCTTGCGGAGCACCTACAATGAGCAGTTCTTC,CASSLRSTYNEQFF
TRBV7-2,TRBJ1-5,NA,NA,TGTGCCAGCAGCCTACAGGTGGGAAGCAATCAGCCCCAGCATTTT,CASSLQVGSNQPQHF
TRBV14,TRBJ2-6,NA,NA,TGTGCCAGCAGCCAAGTAACATTGGAGACCCTCTCTGGGGCCAACGTCCTGACTTTC,CASSQVTLETLSGANVLTF